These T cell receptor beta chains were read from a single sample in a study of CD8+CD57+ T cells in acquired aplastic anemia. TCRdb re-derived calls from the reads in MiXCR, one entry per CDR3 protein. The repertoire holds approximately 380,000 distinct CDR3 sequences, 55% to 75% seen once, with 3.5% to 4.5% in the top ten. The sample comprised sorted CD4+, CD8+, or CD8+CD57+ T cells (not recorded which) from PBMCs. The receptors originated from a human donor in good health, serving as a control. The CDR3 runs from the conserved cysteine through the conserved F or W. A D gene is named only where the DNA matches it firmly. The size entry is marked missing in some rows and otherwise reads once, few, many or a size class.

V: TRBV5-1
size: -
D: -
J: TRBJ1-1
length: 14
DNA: TGCGCCAGCAGCTTGGGGATTAACTACGATGAAGCTTTCTTT
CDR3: CASSLGINYDEAFF

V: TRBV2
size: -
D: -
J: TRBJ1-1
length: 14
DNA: TGTGCCAGCAGCGCCGCCGGCACAGGGACTGCAGCTTTCTTT
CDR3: CASSAAGTGTAAFF

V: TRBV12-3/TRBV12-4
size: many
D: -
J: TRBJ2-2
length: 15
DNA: TGTGCCAGCAGTTTCGACCGGGATTACACCGGGGAGCTGTTTTTT
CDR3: CASSFDRDYTGELFF

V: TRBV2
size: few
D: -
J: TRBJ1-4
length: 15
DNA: TGTGCCAGCTTCGACGGATTAGAAACTAATGAAAAACTGTTTTTT
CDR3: CASFDGLETNEKLFF

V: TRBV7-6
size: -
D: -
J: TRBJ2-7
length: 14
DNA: TGTGCCAGCAGCCTACCGCATGCCACCTACGAGCAGTACTTC
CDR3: CASSLPHATYEQYF

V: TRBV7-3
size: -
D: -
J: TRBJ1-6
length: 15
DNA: TGTGCCAGCAGCTCAATGACGCTGGAGAATTCACCCCTCCACTTT
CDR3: CASSSMTLENSPLHF

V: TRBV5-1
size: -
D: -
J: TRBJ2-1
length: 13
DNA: TGCGCCAGCAGCTCGATCGGAAGAGGGTCAGCTTTCTTC
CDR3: CASSSIGRGSAFF

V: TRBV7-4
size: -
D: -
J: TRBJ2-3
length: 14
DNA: TGTGCCAGCAGTTTACAACAGGGCGCAGAGACGCAGTTCTTT
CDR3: CASSLQQGAETQFF

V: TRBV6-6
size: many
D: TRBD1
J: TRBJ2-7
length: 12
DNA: TGTGCCAGCTTTACAGGGGGCCACGAGCAGTACTTC
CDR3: CASFTGGHEQYF

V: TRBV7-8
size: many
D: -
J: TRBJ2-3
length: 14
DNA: TGTGCCACCAGCTTACTGGGGAATACGGATACGCAGTATTTT
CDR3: CATSLLGNTDTQYF

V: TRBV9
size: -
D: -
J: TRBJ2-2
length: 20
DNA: TGTGCCAGCAGCGACGTGCTTAGGGCTATGAGCAGTTACAACACCGGGGAGCTGTTTTTT
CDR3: CASSDVLRAMSSYNTGELFF

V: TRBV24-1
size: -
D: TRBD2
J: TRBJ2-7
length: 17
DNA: TGTGCCACCAGTGAGCGAGGGACTAGCGGGATATCCTACGAGCAGTACTTC
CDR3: CATSERGTSGISYEQYF

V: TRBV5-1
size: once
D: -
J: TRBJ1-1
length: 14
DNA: TGCGCCAGCAGCTTGACCCCCGGAGGAACTGAAGCTTTCTTT
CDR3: CASSLTPGGTEAFF

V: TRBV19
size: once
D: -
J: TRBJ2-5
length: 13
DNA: TGTGCCAGTATGAGGGCTCCGGGAGAGACCCAGTACTTC
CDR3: CASMRAPGETQYF

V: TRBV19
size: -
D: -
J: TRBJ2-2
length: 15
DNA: TGTGCCAGTAGTATTCGTCCTGGGAACACCGGGGAGCTGTTTTTT
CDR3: CASSIRPGNTGELFF

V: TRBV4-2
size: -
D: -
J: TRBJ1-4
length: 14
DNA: TGTGCCAGCAGCCAAGGAGGGGGACGGGAAAAACTGTTTTTT
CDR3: CASSQGGGREKLFF

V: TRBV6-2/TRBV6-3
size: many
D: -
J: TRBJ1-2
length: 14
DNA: TGTGCCAGCAGGTCCTTAGGCCGGGGCTATGGCTACACCTTC
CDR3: CASRSLGRGYGYTF

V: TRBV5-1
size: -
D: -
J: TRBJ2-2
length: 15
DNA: TGTGCCAGCAGCTTGCGGGGTCGTATACCCGGGGAGCTGTTTTTT
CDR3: CASSLRGRIPGELFF

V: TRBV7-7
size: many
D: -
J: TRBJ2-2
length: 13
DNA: TGTGCTAGCAGCACCACACTGGCCGGGGAGCTGTTTTTT
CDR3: CASSTTLAGELFF

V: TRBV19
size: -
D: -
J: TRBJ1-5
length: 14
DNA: TGTGCCAGTAGTTGGGCCCAGGGAGGTCAGCCCCAGCATTTT
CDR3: CASSWAQGGQPQHF

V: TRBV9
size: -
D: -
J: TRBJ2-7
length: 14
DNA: TGTGCCAGCAGCGTCCAGGGAGGAACCTACGAGCAGTACTTC
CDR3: CASSVQGGTYEQYF

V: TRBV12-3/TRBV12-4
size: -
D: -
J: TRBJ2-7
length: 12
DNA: TGTGCCAGCAGTACGACAGACTACGAGCAGTACTTC
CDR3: CASSTTDYEQYF

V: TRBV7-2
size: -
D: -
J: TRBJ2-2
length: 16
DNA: TGTGCCAGCAGCAGCCTGAGAATCGCTGGCACCGGGGAGCTGGTTTTT
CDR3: CASSSLRIAGTGELVF

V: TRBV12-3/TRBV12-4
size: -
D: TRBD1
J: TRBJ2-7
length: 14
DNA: TGTGCCAGCAGTTTTGACAGGGAGTCCTACGAGCAGTACTTC
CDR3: CASSFDRESYEQYF

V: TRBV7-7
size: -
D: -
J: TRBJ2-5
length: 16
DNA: TGTGCTAGCAGCTTAGCGCTCGGACAGCTCCCAGGTAGACAGTACTTC
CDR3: CASSLALGQLPGRQYF

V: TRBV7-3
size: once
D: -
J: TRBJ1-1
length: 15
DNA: TGTGCCAGCAGCGTAACAGTTGCCTTGATGACCCAGTCTTTCTTT
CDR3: CASSVTVALMTQSFF

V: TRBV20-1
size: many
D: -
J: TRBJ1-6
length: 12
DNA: TGCAGTGCCGGGGGGGGATATTCACCCCTCCACTTT
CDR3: CSAGGGYSPLHF

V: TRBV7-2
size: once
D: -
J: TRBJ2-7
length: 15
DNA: TGTGCCAGCAGCCCAGGGGTACTAGCGCGGGTGGAGACCTACTTC
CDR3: CASSPGVLARVETYF

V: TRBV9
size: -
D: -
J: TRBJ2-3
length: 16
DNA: TGTGCCAGCAGCGTAAGCGGGTCCTCTAGCACAGATACGCAGTATTTT
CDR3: CASSVSGSSSTDTQYF

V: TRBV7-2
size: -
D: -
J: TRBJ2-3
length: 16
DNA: TGTGCCAGCAGCCAACTAGCAGGGGGTCCCACTACTACGCAGTATTTT
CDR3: CASSQLAGGPTTTQYF

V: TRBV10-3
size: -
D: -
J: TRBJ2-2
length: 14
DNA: TGTGCCATCAGTCCCGGTGTTGCCACCGGGGAGCTGTTTTTT
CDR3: CAISPGVATGELFF